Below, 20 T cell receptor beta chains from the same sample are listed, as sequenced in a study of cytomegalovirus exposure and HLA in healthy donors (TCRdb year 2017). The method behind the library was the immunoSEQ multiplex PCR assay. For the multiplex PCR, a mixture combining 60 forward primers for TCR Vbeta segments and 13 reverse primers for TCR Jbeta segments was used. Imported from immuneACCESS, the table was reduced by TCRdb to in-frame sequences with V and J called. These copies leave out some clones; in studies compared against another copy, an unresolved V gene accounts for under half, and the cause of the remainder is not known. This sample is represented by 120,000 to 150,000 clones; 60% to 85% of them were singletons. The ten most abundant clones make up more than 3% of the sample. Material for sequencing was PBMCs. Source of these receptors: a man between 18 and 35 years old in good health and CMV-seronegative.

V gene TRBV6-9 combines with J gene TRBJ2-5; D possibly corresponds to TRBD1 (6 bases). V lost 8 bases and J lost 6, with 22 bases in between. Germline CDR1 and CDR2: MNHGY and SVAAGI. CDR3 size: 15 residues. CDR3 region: CASRQGDTEKQTQYF. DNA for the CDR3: TGTGCCAGCCGCCAAGGGGACACGGAGAAGCAGACCCAGTACTTC.

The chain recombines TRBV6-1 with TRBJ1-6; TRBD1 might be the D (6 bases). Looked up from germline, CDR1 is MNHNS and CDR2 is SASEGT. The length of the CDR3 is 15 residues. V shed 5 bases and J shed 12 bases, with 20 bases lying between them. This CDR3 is CASSIGQPHVGPLHF. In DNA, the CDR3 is TGTGCCAGCAGTATAGGACAGCCCCATGTGGGACCCCTCCACTTT.

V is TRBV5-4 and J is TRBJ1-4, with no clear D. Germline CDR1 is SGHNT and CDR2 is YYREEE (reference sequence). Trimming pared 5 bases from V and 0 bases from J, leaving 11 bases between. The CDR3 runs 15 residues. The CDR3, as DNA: TGTGCCAGCAGTTGGGGAGAAACAACTAATGAAAAACTGTTTTTT. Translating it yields CASSWGETTNEKLFF.

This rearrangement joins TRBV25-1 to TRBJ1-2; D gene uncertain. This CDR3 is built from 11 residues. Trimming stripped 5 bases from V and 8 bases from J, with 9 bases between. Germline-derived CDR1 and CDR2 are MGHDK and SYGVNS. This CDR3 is CASSQSSGYTF. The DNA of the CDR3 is TGTGCCAGCAGTCAGTCGTCCGGCTACACCTTC.

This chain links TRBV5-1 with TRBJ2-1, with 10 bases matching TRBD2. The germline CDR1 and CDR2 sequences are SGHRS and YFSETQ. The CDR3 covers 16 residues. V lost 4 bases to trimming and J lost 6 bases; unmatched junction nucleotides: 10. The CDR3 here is CASSIATSGLFNEQFF. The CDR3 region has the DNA TGCGCCAGCAGCATAGCGACTAGCGGGCTTTTCAATGAGCAGTTCTTC.

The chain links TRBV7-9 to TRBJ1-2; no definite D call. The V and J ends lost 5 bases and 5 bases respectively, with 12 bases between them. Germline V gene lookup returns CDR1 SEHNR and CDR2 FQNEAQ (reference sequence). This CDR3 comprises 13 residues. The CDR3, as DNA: TGTGCCAGCAGCACGGGATATGGATATGGCTACACCTTC. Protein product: CASSTGYGYGYTF.

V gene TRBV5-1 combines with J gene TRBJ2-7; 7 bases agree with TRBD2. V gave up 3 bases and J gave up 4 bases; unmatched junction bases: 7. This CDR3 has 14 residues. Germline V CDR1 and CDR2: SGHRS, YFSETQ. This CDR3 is CASSSGTNSYEQYF. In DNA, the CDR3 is TGCGCCAGCAGCTCCGGGACTAACTCTTACGAGCAGTACTTC.

CDR3 bases: TGCAGCGTTGGCCAGGGAGGGCAGGAGCAGTTCTTC. This gives the protein CSVGQGGQEQFF. The gene calls are TRBV29-1 and TRBJ2-1, with 7 bases matching TRBD2. The CDR3 spans 12 residues. J gave up 10 bases and V 4 bases, and 7 bases lay outside the gene matches. Germline CDR1 reads SQVTM; CDR2 reads ANQGSEA.

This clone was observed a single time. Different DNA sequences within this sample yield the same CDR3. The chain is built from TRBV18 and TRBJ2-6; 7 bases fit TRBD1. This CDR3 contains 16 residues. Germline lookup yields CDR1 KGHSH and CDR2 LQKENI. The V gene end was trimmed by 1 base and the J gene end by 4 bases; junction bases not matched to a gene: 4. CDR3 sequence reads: CASSPQGARGANVLTF. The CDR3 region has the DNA TGTGCCAGCTCACCACAGGGGGCTAGAGGGGCCAACGTCCTGACTTTC. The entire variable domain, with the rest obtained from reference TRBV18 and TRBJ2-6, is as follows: NAGVMQNPRHLVRRRGQEARLRCSPMKGHSHVYWYRQLPEEGLKFMVYLQKENIIDESGMPKERFSAEFPKEGPSILRIQQVVRGDSAAYFCASSPQGARGANVLTFGAGSRLTVL.

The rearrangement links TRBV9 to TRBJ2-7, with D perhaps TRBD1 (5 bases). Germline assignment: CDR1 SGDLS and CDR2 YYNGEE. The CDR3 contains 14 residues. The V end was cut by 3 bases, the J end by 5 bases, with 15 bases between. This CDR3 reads CASSGVGVEDEQYF. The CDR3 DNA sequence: TGTGCCAGCAGCGGAGTAGGGGTTGAGGACGAGCAGTACTTC. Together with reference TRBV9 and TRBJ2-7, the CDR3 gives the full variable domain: DSGVTQTPKHLITATGQRVTLRCSPRSGDLSVYWYQQSLDQGLQFLIQYYNGEERAKGNILERFSAQQFPDLHSELNLSSLELGDSALYFCASSGVGVEDEQYFGPGTRLTVT.

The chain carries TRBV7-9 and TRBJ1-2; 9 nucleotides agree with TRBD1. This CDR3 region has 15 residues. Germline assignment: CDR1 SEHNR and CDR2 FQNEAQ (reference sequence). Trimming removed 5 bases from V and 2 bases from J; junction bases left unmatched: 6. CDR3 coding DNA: TGTGCCAGCAGCCGCGGGACAGGGTTGAACTATGGCTACACCTTC. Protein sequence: CASSRGTGLNYGYTF.

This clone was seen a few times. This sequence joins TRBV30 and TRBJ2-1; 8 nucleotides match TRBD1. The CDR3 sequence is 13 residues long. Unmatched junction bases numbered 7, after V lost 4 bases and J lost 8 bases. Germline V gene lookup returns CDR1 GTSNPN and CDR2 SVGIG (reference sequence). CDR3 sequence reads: CAWTQGAGDEQFF. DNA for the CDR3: TGTGCCTGGACCCAGGGGGCTGGGGATGAGCAGTTCTTC. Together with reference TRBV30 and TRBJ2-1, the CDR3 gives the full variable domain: SQTIHQWPATLVQPVGSPLSLECTVEGTSNPNLYWYRQAAGRGLQLLFYSVGIGQISSEVPQNLSASRPQDRQFILSSKKLLLSDSGFYLCAWTQGAGDEQFFGPGTRLTVL.

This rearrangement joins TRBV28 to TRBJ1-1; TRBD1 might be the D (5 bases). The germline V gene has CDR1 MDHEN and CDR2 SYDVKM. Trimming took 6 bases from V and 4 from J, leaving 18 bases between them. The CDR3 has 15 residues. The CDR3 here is CASRAPGVGGTEAFF. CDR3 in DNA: TGTGCCAGCAGGGCGCCGGGGGTGGGTGGCACTGAAGCTTTCTTT.

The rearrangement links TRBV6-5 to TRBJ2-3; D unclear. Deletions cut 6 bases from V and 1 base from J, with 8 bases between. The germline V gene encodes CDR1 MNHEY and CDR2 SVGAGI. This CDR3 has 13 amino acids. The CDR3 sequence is CASREAGTDTQYF. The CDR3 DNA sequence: TGTGCCAGCAGAGAGGCGGGCACAGATACGCAGTATTTT.

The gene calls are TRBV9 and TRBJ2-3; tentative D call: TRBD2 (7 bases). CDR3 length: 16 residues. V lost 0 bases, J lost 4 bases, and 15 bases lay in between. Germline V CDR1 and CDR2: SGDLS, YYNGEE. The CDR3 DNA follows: TGTGCCAGCAGCGTAGTGGGGGGAGGGGGTCCAGATACGCAGTATTTT. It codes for CASSVVGGGGPDTQYF.

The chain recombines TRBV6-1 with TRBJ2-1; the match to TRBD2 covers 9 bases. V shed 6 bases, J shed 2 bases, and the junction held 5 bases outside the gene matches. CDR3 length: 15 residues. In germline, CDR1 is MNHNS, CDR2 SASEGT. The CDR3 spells CASSLGLAAYNEQFF. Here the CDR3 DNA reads TGTGCCAGCAGCCTGGGACTAGCAGCCTACAATGAGCAGTTCTTC.

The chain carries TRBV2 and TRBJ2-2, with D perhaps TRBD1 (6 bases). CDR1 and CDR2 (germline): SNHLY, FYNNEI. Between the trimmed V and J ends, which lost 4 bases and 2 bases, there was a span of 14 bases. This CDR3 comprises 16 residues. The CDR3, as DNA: TGTGCCAGCAGTGTCGATACCGGGACAAACACCGGGGAGCTGTTTTTT. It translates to CASSVDTGTNTGELFF. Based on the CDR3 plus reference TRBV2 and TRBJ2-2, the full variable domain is EPEVTQTPSHQVTQMGQEVILRCVPISNHLYFYWYRQILGQKVEFLVSFYNNEISEKSEIFDDQFSVERPDGSNFTLKIRSTKLEDSAMYFCASSVDTGTNTGELFFGEGSRLTVL.

CDR3 region: CASSEGQGLQPQHF. The CDR3 region has the DNA TGTGCCAGCAGTGAAGGACAGGGGCTTCAGCCCCAGCATTTT. The chain has TRBV6-1 and TRBJ1-5, with TRBD1 matching over 8 bases. The V and J ends lost 1 base and 6 bases, in that order; junction bases with no gene match: 2. The CDR3 has 14 residues. Per germline, CDR1 MNHNS and CDR2 SASEGT.

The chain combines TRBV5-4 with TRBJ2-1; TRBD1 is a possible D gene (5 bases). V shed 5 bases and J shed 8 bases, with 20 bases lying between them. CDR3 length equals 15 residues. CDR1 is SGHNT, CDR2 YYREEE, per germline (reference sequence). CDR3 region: CASSLDRAQGDEQFF. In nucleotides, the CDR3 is TGTGCCAGCAGTCTCGATAGGGCCCAGGGCGATGAGCAGTTCTTC.

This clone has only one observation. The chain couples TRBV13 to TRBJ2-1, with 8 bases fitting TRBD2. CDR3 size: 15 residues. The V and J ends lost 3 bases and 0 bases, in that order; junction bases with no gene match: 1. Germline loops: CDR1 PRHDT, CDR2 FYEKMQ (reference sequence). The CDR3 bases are TGTGCCAGCAGCTTCCGGGGGGGCTCCTACAATGAGCAGTTCTTC. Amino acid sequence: CASSFRGGSYNEQFF.